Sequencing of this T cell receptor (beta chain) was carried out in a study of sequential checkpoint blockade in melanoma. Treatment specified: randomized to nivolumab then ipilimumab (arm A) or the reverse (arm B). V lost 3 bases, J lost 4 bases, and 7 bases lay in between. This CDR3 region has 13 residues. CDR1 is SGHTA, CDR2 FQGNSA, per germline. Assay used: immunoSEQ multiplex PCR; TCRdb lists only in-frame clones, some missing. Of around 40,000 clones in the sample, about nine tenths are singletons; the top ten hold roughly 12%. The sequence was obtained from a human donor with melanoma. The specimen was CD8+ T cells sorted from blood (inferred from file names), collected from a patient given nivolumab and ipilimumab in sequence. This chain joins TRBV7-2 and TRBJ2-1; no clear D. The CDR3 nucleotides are TGTGCCAGCAGCTTGCAGTTTTACAATGAGCAGTTCTTC. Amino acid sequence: CASSLQFYNEQFF.